A selection of T cell receptor beta chains follows, all from one sample in a study of T-cell reconstitution after alpha-beta-depleted transplantation in children. From the PCR reads, TCRdb called clonotypes with MiXCR, one entry per CDR3 protein. This sample yields a few hundred thousand distinct CDR3 sequences, of which 15% to 20% are seen a single time; about 3.1% belongs to the top ten. The sample was PBMCs from the stem cell graft donor, taken from the stem cell graft. These receptors were obtained from a human donor who donated a stem cell graft to a child with acute lymphoblastic leukemia. Each CDR3 is given with its conserved first and last residue. The D gene is left open where the match is weak. Part of the rows lack a size; the others show once, few, many or a class for expanded clones.

abundance	d_gene	j_gene	v_gene	CDR3nt	CDR3aa
.	.	TRBJ2-7	TRBV6-1	TGTGCCAGCAGTGAACGAGCCTTCTCCTACGAGCAGTACTTC	CASSERAFSYEQYF
few	.	TRBJ1-4	TRBV12-3/TRBV12-4	TGTGCCAGCAATGGTGGGGGGCCATTATTAAGTGAAAAACTGTTTTTT	CASNGGGPLLSEKLFF
few	.	TRBJ2-2	TRBV6-2/TRBV6-3	TGTGCCAGCAGTTACGGGCAGACCGGGGAGCTGTTTTTT	CASSYGQTGELFF
.	TRBD2	TRBJ2-7	TRBV5-1	TGCGCCAGCAGCTTGCAGGCTAGCGGGAGTATCTACGAGCAGTACTTC	CASSLQASGSIYEQYF
.	.	TRBJ2-3	TRBV7-3	TGTGCCAGCAGCCAAACGGGTGAGGGCCTCACAGATACGCAGTATTTT	CASSQTGEGLTDTQYF
.	TRBD1	TRBJ2-7	TRBV6-6	TGTGCCAGCCAACTTACAGGGGGCTCTGAGCAGTACTTC	CASQLTGGSEQYF
few	TRBD1	TRBJ1-2	TRBV4-1	TGCGCCAGCAGCCCCACAGGGGGCAGTCACTATGGCTACACCTTC	CASSPTGGSHYGYTF
.	TRBD2	TRBJ2-1	TRBV12-3/TRBV12-4	TGTGCCAGCAGTTCGGGACTAGCGGGAGGTTTCTACAATGAGCAGTTCTTC	CASSSGLAGGFYNEQFF
.	TRBD1	TRBJ2-7	TRBV6-1	TGTGCCAGCAGGATGGGACAGGGGGCACACGAGCAGTACTTC	CASRMGQGAHEQYF
few	.	TRBJ1-2	TRBV29-1	TGCAGCGTAGAGACAGTAGAGAACTATGGCTACACCTTC	CSVETVENYGYTF
many	.	TRBJ2-5	TRBV10-3	TGTGCCATCAGCGCCTCCGGGACCGGAAAAGAGACCCAGTACTTC	CAISASGTGKETQYF
once	TRBD2	TRBJ2-3	TRBV4-1	TGCGCCAGCAGCCAACTCGGACTAGCCGGAACGCAGTATTTT	CASSQLGLAGTQYF
.	.	TRBJ2-7	TRBV5-1	TGCGCCAGCAGCTTGTCGAACGGAGGGGGCTACGAGCAGTACTTC	CASSLSNGGGYEQYF
few	.	TRBJ2-3	TRBV7-8	TGTGCCAGCAGCTTAGAAAACGGTCTAAGCACAGATACGCAGTATTTT	CASSLENGLSTDTQYF
.	.	TRBJ1-1	TRBV5-1	TGCGCCAGCAGGTTGGAAGGAAGGGGGACTGAAGCTTTCTTT	CASRLEGRGTEAFF
few	TRBD1	TRBJ1-1	TRBV7-3	TGTGCCAGCAGCTTAACCGGGACAGGGTATGGAGTAGGAGCTTTCTTT	CASSLTGTGYGVGAFF
few	TRBD2	TRBJ2-5	TRBV29-1	TGCAGCGTTGAAAATACTAGCGGGAGGCGAGAGACCCAGTACTTC	CSVENTSGRRETQYF
few	TRBD2	TRBJ2-2	TRBV9	TGTGCCAGCAGCGCCCGACTAGCGGGAGTGAACGGGGAGCTGTTTTTT	CASSARLAGVNGELFF
few	.	TRBJ1-1	TRBV29-1	TGCAGCGTCCTAACGTCACAGAACACTGAAGCTTTCTTT	CSVLTSQNTEAFF
few	.	TRBJ2-1	TRBV6-5	TGTGCCAGCAGTTCGGAAGAAGGGTGGGAGCAGAACAATGAGCAGTTCTTC	CASSSEEGWEQNNEQFF